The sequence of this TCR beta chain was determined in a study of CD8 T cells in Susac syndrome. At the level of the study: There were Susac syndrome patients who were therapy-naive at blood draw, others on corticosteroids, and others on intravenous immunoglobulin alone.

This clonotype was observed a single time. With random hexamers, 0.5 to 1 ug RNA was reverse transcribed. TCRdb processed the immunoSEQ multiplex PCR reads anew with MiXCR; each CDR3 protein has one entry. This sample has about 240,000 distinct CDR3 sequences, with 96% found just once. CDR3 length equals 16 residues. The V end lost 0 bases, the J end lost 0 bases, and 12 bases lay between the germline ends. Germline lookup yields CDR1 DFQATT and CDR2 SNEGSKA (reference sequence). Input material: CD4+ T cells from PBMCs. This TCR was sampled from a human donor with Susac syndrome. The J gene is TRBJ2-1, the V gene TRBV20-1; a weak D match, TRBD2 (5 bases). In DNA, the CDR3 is TGCAGTGCTAGAGACCCAGCGGCAAGCTCCTACAATGAGCAGTTCTTC. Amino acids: CSARDPAASSYNEQFF.